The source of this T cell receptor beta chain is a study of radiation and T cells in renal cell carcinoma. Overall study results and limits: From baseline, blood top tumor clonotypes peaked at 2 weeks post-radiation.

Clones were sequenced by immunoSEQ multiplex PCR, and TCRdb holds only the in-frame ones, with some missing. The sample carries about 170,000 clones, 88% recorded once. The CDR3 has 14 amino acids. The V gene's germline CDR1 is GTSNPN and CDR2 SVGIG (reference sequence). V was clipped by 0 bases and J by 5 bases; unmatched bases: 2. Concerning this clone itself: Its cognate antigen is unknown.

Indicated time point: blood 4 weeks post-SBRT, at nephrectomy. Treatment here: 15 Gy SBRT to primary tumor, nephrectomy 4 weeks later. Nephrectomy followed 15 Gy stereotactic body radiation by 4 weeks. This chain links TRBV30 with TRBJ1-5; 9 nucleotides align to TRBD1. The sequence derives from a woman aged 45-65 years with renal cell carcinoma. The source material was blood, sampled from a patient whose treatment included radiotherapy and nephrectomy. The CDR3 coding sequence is TGTGCCTGGAGTGTAGGACAGGGGCATCAGCCCCAGCATTTT. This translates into CAWSVGQGHQPQHF.